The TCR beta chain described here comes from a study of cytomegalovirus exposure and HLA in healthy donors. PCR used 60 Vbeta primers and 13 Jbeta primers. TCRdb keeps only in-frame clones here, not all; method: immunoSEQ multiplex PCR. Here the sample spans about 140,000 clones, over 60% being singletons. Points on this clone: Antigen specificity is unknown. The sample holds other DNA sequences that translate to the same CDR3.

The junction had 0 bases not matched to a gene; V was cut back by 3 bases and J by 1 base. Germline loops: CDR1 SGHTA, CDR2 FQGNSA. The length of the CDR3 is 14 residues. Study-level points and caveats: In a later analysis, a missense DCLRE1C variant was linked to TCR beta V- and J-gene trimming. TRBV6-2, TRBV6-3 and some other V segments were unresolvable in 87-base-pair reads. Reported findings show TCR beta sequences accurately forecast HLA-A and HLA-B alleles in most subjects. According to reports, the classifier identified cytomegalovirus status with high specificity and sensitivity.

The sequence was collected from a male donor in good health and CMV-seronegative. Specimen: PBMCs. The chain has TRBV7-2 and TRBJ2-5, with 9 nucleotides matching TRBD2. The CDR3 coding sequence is TGTGCCAGCAGCTTGGGACTAGCCCAAGAGACCCAGTACTTC. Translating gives CASSLGLAQETQYF.